A single sample is the source of the 23 T cell receptor beta chains below, sequenced in a study of T cell repertoires in cytomegalovirus infection. The antigens for these receptors are not known. Each CDR3 protein gets one entry after TCRdb re-called the reads with MiXCR. The sample lists about 830,000 distinct CDR3 sequences, about 30% occurring once. Specimen: cultured CD8+ T cells from PBMCs, collected from culture after CMV antigen stimulation. These receptor sequences come from a human donor in good health (CMV status not recorded). Some clones in this sample may be carry-over from other donors' samples.

This clonotype was observed at least ten times. The V gene is TRBV7-6, the J gene TRBJ1-1, with D possibly TRBD1 on 5 matching bases. The CDR3 is made up of 15 amino acids. V lost 2 bases and J lost 0, with 10 bases in between. Germline V gene sequence: CDR1 SGHVS, CDR2 FNYEAQ. The CDR3 spells CASSLKDSLNTEAFF. The CDR3 coding sequence is TGTGCCAGCAGCTTAAAAGACAGCTTGAACACTGAAGCTTTCTTT.

This clonotype was recorded a few times. The chain employs TRBV7-3 and TRBJ2-5, with 8 bases identical to TRBD1. J gave up 1 base and V 4 bases, and 2 bases lay outside the gene matches. This CDR3 has 14 residues. Germline CDR1 is SGHTA and CDR2 is FQGTGA. CDR3 residues: CASSSGQVQETQYF. The CDR3 DNA sequence: TGTGCCAGCAGCTCGGGACAGGTCCAAGAGACCCAGTACTTC.

The chain combines TRBV6-8 with TRBJ1-5; unclear D gene. Germline V gives CDR1 MNHGY, CDR2 SAAAGT. The V and J ends lost 2 bases and 3 bases respectively, with 5 bases between them. The CDR3 is 13 residues long. CDR3 protein: CASSYLPNQPQHF. The CDR3 coding sequence is TGTGCCAGCAGTTACCTTCCCAATCAGCCCCAGCATTTT.

As regards this clonotype: One end of the junction does not line up with germline, which may come from a read error. This chain uses TRBV7-2 with TRBJ2-5; 12 bases agree with TRBD2. The V gene's germline CDR1 is SGHTA and CDR2 FQGNSA. The CDR3 totals 15 residues. The CDR3 protein is CANSPLAGGGETQYF. The CDR3 nucleotides read TGTGCCAACAGCCCGCTAGCGGGGGGGGGGGAGACCCAGTACTTC.

This chain uses TRBV4-1 with TRBJ1-2; D may be TRBD1 (6 bases). Germline V gene sequence: CDR1 MGHRA, CDR2 YSYEKL. This CDR3 spans 15 amino acids. The V gene lost 3 bases and the J gene lost 7 bases, with 18 bases spanning the gap. The CDR3 region is CASSHSRGGGIGYTF. The CDR3 nucleotides read TGCGCCAGCAGCCACTCCCGGGGAGGGGGGATTGGCTACACCTTC.

This clonotype has ten or more counts. The J gene is TRBJ1-6, the V gene TRBV9; D is possibly TRBD1 (5 bases). Trimming took off 0 bases at V and 7 bases at J, with 14 bases between the two ends. The CDR3 covers 16 residues. CDR1 is SGDLS, CDR2 YYNGEE, per germline. CDR3 sequence: CASSVDRFRGNSPLHF. DNA of the CDR3: TGTGCCAGCAGCGTAGACAGGTTCAGAGGGAATTCACCCCTCCACTTT.

The chain joins TRBV9 to TRBJ1-4, with 9 bases fitting TRBD1. This CDR3 is built from 15 residues. After removal of 4 bases from V and 8 bases from J, the junction contained 9 bases not matched to a gene. The germline V gene has CDR1 SGDLS and CDR2 YYNGEE. The CDR3 region has the DNA TGTGCCAGCAGCCCCCGGGACAGGGCTATCGAAAAACTGTTTTTT. This encodes CASSPRDRAIEKLFF.

For this clonotype: A much larger clone lies one base from this, so it may be a read error. This rearrangement joins TRBV7-8 to TRBJ2-2, with TRBD2 as a possible D gene (6 bases). Per germline, CDR1 SGHVS and CDR2 FQNEAQ. The CDR3 length is 18 residues. Trimming cost V 6 bases and J 0 bases, with 20 bases left between them. CDR3 region: CASRRGRIALSNTGELFF. CDR3 in DNA: TGTGCCAGCAGGCGGGGTAGGATCGCCTTATCGAACACCGGGGAGCTGTTTTTT. The variable domain in full, completed from reference TRBV7-8 and TRBJ2-2, reads GAGVSQSPRYKVAKRGQDVALRCDPISGHVSLFWYQQALGQGPEFLTYFQNEAQLDKSGLPSDRFFAERPEGSVSTLKIQRTQQEDSAVYLCASRRGRIALSNTGELFFGEGSRLTVL.

This clonotype was seen a handful of times. The chain couples TRBV19 to TRBJ1-1, with a tentative D call TRBD1 (6 bases). The germline gives CDR1 LNHDA, CDR2 SQIVND (reference sequence). The CDR3 extends over 16 amino acids. V gave up 4 bases and J gave up 5 bases, with 20 bases separating them. This CDR3 reads CASSNGGPGGETEAFF. The CDR3 nucleotides are TGTGCCAGTAGTAACGGGGGGCCTGGGGGAGAAACTGAAGCTTTCTTT.

The chain has TRBV19 and TRBJ2-1, with 7 bases matching TRBD1. The CDR3 extends over 15 amino acids. From germline, CDR1 is LNHDA and CDR2 SQIVND (reference sequence). The V and J ends lost 1 base and 8 bases, in that order; junction bases with no gene match: 8. This CDR3 reads CASSIGTGRGDEQFF. CDR3 DNA: TGTGCCAGTAGTATAGGGACAGGCCGAGGGGATGAGCAGTTCTTC.

This clonotype was detected a few times. The V gene is TRBV11-2, the J gene TRBJ2-1, with D possibly being TRBD2 (5 bases). The CDR3 is 17 residues long. Trimming took off 2 bases at V and 8 bases at J, with 22 bases between the two ends. In germline, CDR1 is SGHAT, CDR2 FQNNGV. The CDR3 DNA sequence: TGTGCCAGCAGCTTATACGCTAGCTGGGGATTGACGGATGAGCAGTTCTTC. It codes for CASSLYASWGLTDEQFF.

This clonotype was seen only a few times. The chain is built from TRBV7-6 and TRBJ1-1; unclear D gene. The germline V and J ends were trimmed by 1 base and 6 bases, with 9 bases remaining between them. This CDR3 region has 13 residues. CDR1 and CDR2 from the germline V gene are SGHVS and FNYEAQ. The CDR3 loop reads CASSLDPDPEAFF. The CDR3 DNA is TGTGCCAGCAGCTTAGACCCGGACCCTGAAGCTTTCTTT.

The chain couples TRBV6-8 to TRBJ2-7; a possible D gene is TRBD1 (6 bases). The CDR3 contains 14 residues. Germline CDR1 reads MNHGY; CDR2 reads SAAAGT. The V end lost 2 bases, the J end lost 3 bases, and 11 bases lay between the germline ends. As DNA, the CDR3 is TGTGCCAGCAGTTACGAGGTAGGGGGCTACGAGCAGTACGTC. Amino acid sequence: CASSYEVGGYEQYV.

This clonotype was detected a few times. V and J are TRBV7-2 and TRBJ1-1; D gene ambiguous. Trimming removed 1 base at V and 1 base at J, with 10 bases between. The CDR3 has 15 residues. Looked up from germline, CDR1 is SGHTA and CDR2 is FQGNSA. The CDR3 here is CASSLEFGRNTEAFF. Here the CDR3 DNA reads TGTGCCAGCAGCTTAGAGTTCGGAAGGAACACTGAAGCTTTCTTT.

The chain recombines TRBV7-9 with TRBJ2-7; no clear D. The CDR3 is 13 amino acids. The germline V gene encodes CDR1 SEHNR and CDR2 FQNEAQ (reference sequence). V was shortened by 4 bases and J by 4 bases, with 11 bases between the two germline ends. CDR3 sequence reads: CASSSPSTYEQYF. The CDR3 bases are TGTGCCAGCAGCTCCCCTTCGACTTACGAGCAGTACTTC.

This sequence joins TRBV15 and TRBJ1-2; TRBD1 aligns across 9 bases. The V gene end was trimmed by 0 bases and the J gene end by 4 bases; junction bases not matched to a gene: 3. Looked up from germline, CDR1 is LNHNV and CDR2 is YYDKDF (reference sequence). The CDR3 totals 15 residues. The CDR3 reads CATSRDRGQGYGYTF. The CDR3 nucleotides read TGTGCCACCAGCAGAGATCGGGGACAGGGCTATGGCTACACCTTC.

In its sample, this clonotype was seen a few times. The V and J genes are TRBV11-3 and TRBJ2-3, with 7 bases matching TRBD2. This CDR3 has 16 residues. V lost 0 bases, J lost 0 bases, and 3 bases stayed unmatched. Germline values: CDR1 SGHNT, CDR2 YENEEA. Here the CDR3 reads CASSLDLGGSTDTQYF. The CDR3, as DNA: TGTGCCAGCAGCTTAGATCTCGGGGGGAGCACAGATACGCAGTATTTT.

A single count supports this clonotype. A much bigger clone sits one base away, suggesting this may be a read error. The chain is built from TRBV7-8 and TRBJ2-1; D not certain. In germline, CDR1 is SGHVS, CDR2 FQNEAQ. The CDR3 runs 17 residues. The DNA of the CDR3 is TGTGCCAGCTGCTTAGCTTTGGCCGGTCCCTCCTACAATGAGCAGTTCTTC. It yields the protein CASCLALAGPSYNEQFF.

The chain has TRBV20-1 and TRBJ2-3; 11 bases line up with TRBD1. Losses at the gene ends were 0 bases for V and 3 bases for J; bases not matched to a gene: 5. The CDR3 sequence is 16 residues long. In germline, CDR1 is DFQATT, CDR2 SNEGSKA (reference sequence). CDR3 residues: CSAREGQGVRTDTQYF. The CDR3 region has the DNA TGCAGTGCTAGAGAGGGACAGGGGGTGAGAACAGATACGCAGTATTTT.

In this sample, this clonotype turned up a few times. The chain links TRBV12-5 to TRBJ2-4; the match to TRBD1 covers 9 bases. Germline V gives CDR1 LGHNT, CDR2 FRNRAP. This CDR3 region has 18 residues. V trimming: 0 bases; J trimming: 4 bases; junction bases outside the gene matches: 10. The CDR3 DNA is TGTGCTAGTGGTTTGGTAGCTTACACAGGGGGCGCAAAAAACATTCAGTACTTC. It yields the protein CASGLVAYTGGAKNIQYF.

This clonotype was recorded at least ten times. The chain recombines TRBV12-3 or TRBV12-4 with TRBJ2-1; 11 bases agree with TRBD2. CDR3 length: 16 amino acids. The J segment lost 4 bases and the V segment lost 4 bases, leaving 6 bases of the junction unmatched. CDR3 in amino acids: CASSSGLAVIYNEQFF. CDR3 DNA: TGTGCCAGCAGTTCGGGACTAGCGGTAATATACAATGAGCAGTTCTTC.

This CDR3 reads CASSLLGLAGQETQYF. Written as DNA, the CDR3 is TGTGCCAGCAGTTTACTCGGACTAGCGGGTCAAGAGACCCAGTACTTC. This chain uses TRBV27 with TRBJ2-5; 11 bases fit TRBD2. Germline V gene sequence: CDR1 MNHEY, CDR2 SMNVEV (reference sequence). The CDR3 sequence is 16 residues long. V dropped 2 bases and J dropped 2; count of bases not matched to a gene: 4.

This clonotype was found once. The CDR3 DNA follows: TGTGCCAGCAGCTTGGGAGGGGGCCTACCCTATGGCTACACCTTC. Translating gives CASSLGGGLPYGYTF. This sequence joins TRBV5-4 and TRBJ1-2, with TRBD1 identical over 7 bases. Germline CDR1 reads SGHNT; CDR2 reads YYREEE (reference sequence). With V trimmed by 0 bases and J by 4 bases, 6 bases remained unmatched. The CDR3 consists of 15 residues.